What follows are 14 T cell receptor beta chains derived from one specimen sequenced in a study of B cell selection in AIRE deficiency. The sorted conventional CD4 T cells were gated as CD4+CD127+. Profiling relied on immunoSEQ multiplex PCR, and the TCRdb table lists in-frame clones only, not all of them. The table shows tens of thousands of clones, with approximately 96% occurring only once. Sample: CD4+CD127+ conventional T cells sorted from PBMCs. The receptors here all came from a human donor in good health.

The gene calls are TRBV5-1 and TRBJ2-2; the match to TRBD1 covers 11 bases. The germline V gene has CDR1 SGHRS and CDR2 YFSETQ. The V gene end was trimmed by 4 bases and the J gene end by 4 bases; junction bases not matched to a gene: 3. CDR3 size: 15 residues. CDR3 region: CASSAGTGGTGELFF. DNA of the CDR3: TGCGCCAGCAGCGCCGGGACAGGGGGCACCGGGGAGCTGTTTTTT. Full variable domain (remainder filled in from reference TRBV5-1 and TRBJ2-2): KAGVTQTPRYLIKTRGQQVTLSCSPISGHRSVSWYQQTPGQGLQFLFEYFSETQRNKGNFPGRFSGRQFSNSRSEMNVSTLELGDSALYLCASSAGTGGTGELFFGEGSRLTVL.

The chain uses TRBV11-1 and TRBJ1-1; D is unresolved. This CDR3 is 12 amino acids long. The V end was cut by 6 bases, the J end by 6 bases, with 11 bases between. Germline CDR1 and CDR2: SGHAT and FQDESV (reference sequence). CDR3 sequence reads: CASRSGSAEAFF. The CDR3 DNA sequence: TGTGCCAGCAGATCGGGAAGCGCTGAAGCTTTCTTT. The full variable domain, in which reference TRBV11-1 and TRBJ1-1 provide the parts outside the CDR3, is EAEVAQSPRYKITEKSQAVAFWCDPISGHATLYWYRQILGQGPELLVQFQDESVVDDSQLPKDRFSAERLKGVDSTLKIQPAELGDSAMYLCASRSGSAEAFFGQGTRLTVV.

The chain recombines TRBV6-6 with TRBJ2-3, with a possible D match to TRBD2 (5 bases). The V and J ends lost 0 bases and 4 bases respectively, with 8 bases between them. Germline V CDR1 and CDR2: MNHNY, SVGAGI (reference sequence). This CDR3 contains 14 residues. The CDR3: CASSYSRESDTQYF. The CDR3 nucleotides are TGTGCCAGCAGTTACTCGAGGGAATCAGATACGCAGTATTTT.

The gene calls are TRBV18 and TRBJ2-7; 7 nucleotides line up with TRBD2. Per the germline V gene, CDR1 is KGHSH and CDR2 is LQKENI. With 2 bases clipped from V and 5 bases from J, the junction kept 9 bases outside the gene matches. The CDR3 is 15 residues long. In nucleotides, the CDR3 is TGTGCCAGCTCACCAATGGCGGGAGCTTTCCACGAGCAGTACTTC. Its protein is CASSPMAGAFHEQYF.

The rearrangement joins TRBV29-1 to TRBJ2-3, with 7 bases aligning to TRBD1. Germline V gene lookup returns CDR1 SQVTM and CDR2 ANQGSEA. Losses at the gene ends were 4 bases for V and 1 base for J; bases not matched to a gene: 5. This CDR3 region has 14 residues. CDR3 loop: CSVGDSEGTDTQYF. CDR3 nucleotide sequence: TGCAGCGTTGGGGACAGTGAGGGCACAGATACGCAGTATTTT.

The chain carries TRBV28 and TRBJ1-1; no reliable D call. In germline, CDR1 is MDHEN, CDR2 SYDVKM. The CDR3 length is 14 residues. V was trimmed by 5 bases and J by 0 bases, leaving 10 bases between them. The CDR3 protein is CASSQREVNTEAFF. DNA for the CDR3: TGTGCCAGCAGTCAAAGGGAGGTGAACACTGAAGCTTTCTTT.

The J gene is TRBJ1-2, the V gene TRBV7-2; D gene uncertain. The CDR3 runs to 16 residues. The V and J ends lost 2 bases and 8 bases respectively, with 21 bases between them. Per germline, CDR1 SGHTA and CDR2 FQGNSA. CDR3 coding DNA: TGTGCCAGCAGCTTAATGAGTTTGCAGCCCCGGCGCGGCTACACCTTC. Translation: CASSLMSLQPRRGYTF.

The chain carries TRBV10-2 and TRBJ2-5, with D possibly matching TRBD1 (5 bases). Germline CDR1 WSHSY, CDR2 SAAADI. The V and J ends lost 2 bases and 3 bases respectively, with 13 bases between them. The CDR3 sequence is 15 residues long. CDR3 DNA sequence: TGCGCCAGCAGTGAGCCTGGCAGGGATGAAGAGACCCAGTACTTC. Amino acid sequence: CASSEPGRDEETQYF.

The genes are TRBV2 and TRBJ2-5; D possibly uses TRBD1 or TRBD2 (6 bases each). The V gene's germline CDR1 is SNHLY and CDR2 FYNNEI. The CDR3 length is 15 residues. Deletions cut 7 bases from V and 5 bases from J, with 20 bases between. CDR3 DNA: TGTGCCAGCACCCGAGGTGGGGGGCCAGGCGAGACCCAGTACTTC. The encoded protein is CASTRGGGPGETQYF. Based on the CDR3 plus reference TRBV2 and TRBJ2-5, the full variable domain is EPEVTQTPSHQVTQMGQEVILRCVPISNHLYFYWYRQILGQKVEFLVSFYNNEISEKSEIFDDQFSVERPDGSNFTLKIRSTKLEDSAMYFCASTRGGGPGETQYFGPGTRLLVL.

The genes are TRBV19 and TRBJ2-6; D is perhaps TRBD2 (5 bases). Trimming took 7 bases from V and 2 from J, leaving 12 bases between them. The CDR3 totals 15 residues. Germline CDR1 is LNHDA and CDR2 is SQIVND (reference sequence). For the CDR3, the DNA is TGTGCCAGTAACGATTGGCGGGCTGGGGCCAACGTCCTGACTTTC. It codes for CASNDWRAGANVLTF.

The chain carries TRBV5-1 and TRBJ2-7; 7 positions match TRBD1. The CDR3 is 13 residues long. Per germline, CDR1 SGHRS and CDR2 YFSETQ. With 8 bases clipped from V and 0 bases from J, the junction kept 5 bases outside the gene matches. The CDR3 region is CARGTDSSYEQYF. The CDR3 DNA reads TGCGCCAGGGGGACAGACAGCTCCTACGAGCAGTACTTC. Combining the CDR3 with reference TRBV5-1 and TRBJ2-7 gives the whole variable domain KAGVTQTPRYLIKTRGQQVTLSCSPISGHRSVSWYQQTPGQGLQFLFEYFSETQRNKGNFPGRFSGRQFSNSRSEMNVSTLELGDSALYLCARGTDSSYEQYFGPGTRLTVT.

The chain carries TRBV7-2 and TRBJ1-1, with D tentatively TRBD1 (6 bases). The germline CDR1 and CDR2 sequences are SGHTA and FQGNSA. The V end was cut by 1 base, the J end by 4 bases, with 13 bases between. The CDR3 length is 15 residues. Here the CDR3 reads CASSLVPGAGTEAFF. As DNA, the CDR3 is TGTGCCAGCAGCTTAGTGCCGGGGGCGGGCACTGAAGCTTTCTTT.

The V gene is TRBV9, the J gene TRBJ2-7, with D tentatively TRBD1 (6 bases). Germline V gives CDR1 SGDLS, CDR2 YYNGEE. Between the trimmed V and J ends, which lost 0 bases and 2 bases, there was a span of 12 bases. This CDR3 region has 15 residues. The CDR3 DNA is TGTGCCAGCAGCGTAGGGGAGACAGGACCCTACGAGCAGTACTTC. This gives the protein CASSVGETGPYEQYF. The complete variable domain, with remaining parts taken from reference TRBV9 and TRBJ2-7, reads DSGVTQTPKHLITATGQRVTLRCSPRSGDLSVYWYQQSLDQGLQFLIQYYNGEERAKGNILERFSAQQFPDLHSELNLSSLELGDSALYFCASSVGETGPYEQYFGPGTRLTVT.

The chain combines TRBV25-1 with TRBJ2-7; a weak D match, TRBD1 (6 bases). Trimming pared 5 bases from V and 3 bases from J, leaving 23 bases between. The CDR3 sequence is 17 residues long. Germline CDR1 and CDR2: MGHDK and SYGVNS. CDR3 amino acids: CASSSKKGVRARYEQYF. CDR3 DNA sequence: TGTGCCAGCAGTTCAAAAAAGGGGGTAAGGGCTCGCTACGAGCAGTACTTC.